The 2 T cell receptor beta chains in this list originate from one sample, sequenced in a study of cytomegalovirus exposure and HLA in healthy donors. Using immunoSEQ multiplex PCR, the repertoire was profiled, and TCRdb retains in-frame clones only, with some absent. The sample lists 95,000 to 150,000 clones, 90% to 97% occurring once. The sample taken for sequencing was PBMCs. Receptor source: a man between 18 and 35 years old in good health and CMV-seronegative.

CDR3 DNA sequence: TGTGCCAGCAGCTTTGACATAAGCTACGAGCAGTACTTC. Its protein is CASSFDISYEQYF. The chain couples TRBV7-3 to TRBJ2-7; D gene unclear. CDR3 size: 13 residues. Trimming cost V 3 bases and J 3 bases, with 9 bases left between them. Germline CDR1 reads SGHTA; CDR2 reads FQGTGA.

This chain joins TRBV6-5 and TRBJ2-4; 10 bases are shared with TRBD2. There are 16 residues in the CDR3. Germline V gives CDR1 MNHEY, CDR2 SVGAGI. Trimming at V came to 0 bases and at J to 4 bases, leaving 3 bases not matched to a gene. The CDR3 bases are TGTGCCAGCAGTTACTCGCGAGCGGGAGGGAAAAACATTCAGTACTTC. Translating it yields CASSYSRAGGKNIQYF.